This passage covers 21 T cell receptor beta chains from one sample sequenced in a study of cytomegalovirus exposure and HLA in healthy donors. 60 Vbeta and 13 Jbeta primers were used in PCR. The data were produced by immunoSEQ multiplex PCR, yet TCRdb's version contains in-frame clones alone and is incomplete. This sample has approximately 240,000 clones, with 77% found just once. What was sequenced was PBMCs. The receptors were gathered from a woman in her sixties in good health and CMV-seropositive.

A single count supports this clone. The V gene is TRBV10-2, the J gene TRBJ1-1; possibly TRBD1 for D (6 bases). V was shortened by 3 bases and J by 10 bases, with 27 bases between the two germline ends. This CDR3 comprises 17 residues. Germline values: CDR1 WSHSY, CDR2 SAAADI. CDR3 residues: CASSDSPQRQEPDGAFF. The DNA for the CDR3 is TGCGCCAGCAGTGACTCACCTCAACGACAGGAGCCTGACGGAGCTTTCTTT.

This clone was recorded a few times. The gene calls are TRBV6-1 and TRBJ2-7, with 10 bases that match TRBD1. The CDR3 has 15 residues. In germline, CDR1 is MNHNS, CDR2 SASEGT. V trimming: 6 bases; J trimming: 3 bases; junction bases outside the gene matches: 8. The CDR3 loop reads CASRSDRGDNYEQYF. CDR3 in DNA: TGTGCCAGCAGATCGGACAGGGGGGACAACTACGAGCAGTACTTC.

V usage is TRBV29-1 and J usage is TRBJ2-3; 11 nucleotides agree with TRBD1. The germline gives CDR1 SQVTM, CDR2 ANQGSEA. With V trimmed by 8 bases and J by 3 bases, 4 bases remained unmatched. The CDR3 spans 13 residues. DNA for the CDR3: TGCAGCATCCGGGACAGGGGGACAGATACGCAGTATTTT. Its protein product is CSIRDRGTDTQYF.

The V and J genes are TRBV28 and TRBJ2-6; possible D gene TRBD1, 6 bases. This CDR3 is built from 18 residues. V lost 3 bases and J lost 0, with 15 bases in between. Germline CDR1 and CDR2: MDHEN and SYDVKM. The CDR3: CASSFPAKGGSGANVLTF. The CDR3 DNA reads TGTGCCAGCAGTTTCCCCGCAAAAGGGGGCTCTGGGGCCAACGTCCTGACTTTC.

The rearrangement uses TRBV18 and TRBJ1-1; a weak D match, TRBD1 (6 bases). The CDR3 is 17 residues long. Trimming removed 3 bases at V and 1 base at J, with 18 bases between. Germline V gene lookup returns CDR1 KGHSH and CDR2 LQKENI. The CDR3 loop reads CASSPELLGATNTEAFF. CDR3 in DNA: TGTGCCAGCTCACCTGAACTCTTGGGGGCGACGAACACTGAAGCTTTCTTT.

This clone was counted between two and nine times. The J gene is TRBJ1-2, the V gene TRBV4-2, with D unresolved. CDR3 length: 14 residues. Per the germline V gene, CDR1 is LGHNA and CDR2 is YNFKEQ. Trimming stripped 0 bases from V and 4 bases from J, with 9 bases between. The CDR3 coding sequence is TGTGCCAGCAGCCAAGAATCCGGAGGCTATGGCTACACCTTC. Its translation is CASSQESGGYGYTF.

The chain combines TRBV9 with TRBJ2-7; 11 nucleotides align to TRBD2. Germline V gives CDR1 SGDLS, CDR2 YYNGEE. This CDR3 is 14 amino acids long. With V trimmed by 4 bases and J by 7 bases, 7 bases remained unmatched. The CDR3: CASSLSGGAGEQYF. The CDR3 DNA sequence: TGTGCCAGCAGCCTTAGCGGGGGGGCGGGAGAGCAGTACTTC. Based on the CDR3 plus reference TRBV9 and TRBJ2-7, the full variable domain is DSGVTQTPKHLITATGQRVTLRCSPRSGDLSVYWYQQSLDQGLQFLIQYYNGEERAKGNILERFSAQQFPDLHSELNLSSLELGDSALYFCASSLSGGAGEQYFGPGTRLTVT.

This clone showed up just once. CDR3 nucleotides: TGTGCCATCAGCACAGGGATGAACACTGAAGCTTTCTTT. This gives the protein CAISTGMNTEAFF. V is TRBV10-3 and J is TRBJ1-1; D is possibly TRBD1 (6 bases). The CDR3 length is 13 residues. Germline V lookup: CDR1 ENHRY, CDR2 SYGVKD. Trimming took off 6 bases at V and 0 bases at J, with 8 bases between the two ends.

The chain links TRBV19 to TRBJ2-3; maybe TRBD1 (5 bases). Germline V gene lookup returns CDR1 LNHDA and CDR2 SQIVND (reference sequence). The CDR3 spans 14 residues. Trimming pared 4 bases from V and 0 bases from J, leaving 8 bases between. Here the CDR3 DNA reads TGTGCCAGTAGTAGGACACCTAGCACAGATACGCAGTATTTT. It codes for CASSRTPSTDTQYF.

The rearrangement joins TRBV7-6 to TRBJ2-7; 7 positions agree with TRBD1. The CDR3 spans 16 residues. Germline assignment: CDR1 SGHVS and CDR2 FNYEAQ. Trimming at V came to 5 bases and at J to 0 bases, leaving 10 bases not matched to a gene. CDR3 loop: CASSRTSGTASYEQYF. CDR3 sequence (DNA): TGTGCCAGCAGCCGAACGTCCGGGACAGCCTCCTACGAGCAGTACTTC.

The chain employs TRBV28 and TRBJ2-1; 14 bases align to TRBD2. With V trimmed by 6 bases and J by 5 bases, 12 bases remained unmatched. Germline V gene lookup returns CDR1 MDHEN and CDR2 SYDVKM. This CDR3 has 18 residues. The chain's CDR3 is CASSSPPGLAGADNEQFF. The CDR3 DNA sequence: TGTGCCAGCAGCTCACCCCCGGGACTAGCGGGAGCGGACAATGAGCAGTTCTTC.

V gene TRBV6-6 combines with J gene TRBJ1-1; no definite D call. V gave up 5 bases and J gave up 0 bases, with 7 bases separating them. CDR3 length equals 13 residues. Germline V CDR1 and CDR2: MNHNY, SVGAGI (reference sequence). The CDR3 bases are TGTGCCAGCAGTATAACACTGAACACTGAAGCTTTCTTT. Translation: CASSITLNTEAFF.

Comments on this clone: Additional DNA sequences in this sample encode the identical CDR3. The genes are TRBV4-3 and TRBJ2-2, with TRBD2 as a possible D gene (5 bases). Trimming took off 0 bases at V and 7 bases at J, with 9 bases between the two ends. Germline lookup yields CDR1 LGHNA and CDR2 YSLEER. The CDR3 extends over 14 amino acids. CDR3 amino acids: CASSQDGRGGELFF. The CDR3 nucleotides are TGCGCCAGCAGCCAAGATGGTCGGGGCGGGGAGCTGTTTTTT.

The chain links TRBV18 to TRBJ1-5; unclear D gene. CDR3 length equals 13 residues. CDR1 is KGHSH, CDR2 LQKENI, per germline. Trimming took off 3 bases at V and 8 bases at J, with 11 bases between the two ends. The CDR3: CASSPFEEKPQHF. DNA of the CDR3: TGTGCCAGCTCACCGTTTGAGGAGAAGCCCCAGCATTTT.

The chain is built from TRBV20-1 and TRBJ2-7, with 8 bases lining up with TRBD1. The CDR3 sequence is 11 residues long. CDR1 DFQATT and CDR2 SNEGSKA come from the germline V gene (reference sequence). CDR3 region: CSSQGAGEQYF. DNA of the CDR3: TGCAGCTCCCAGGGGGCGGGCGAGCAGTACTTC.

The chain couples TRBV5-1 to TRBJ2-3, with 7 bases fitting TRBD1. Trimming at V came to 4 bases and at J to 1 base, leaving 3 bases not matched to a gene. The CDR3 totals 14 residues. Germline V lookup: CDR1 SGHRS, CDR2 YFSETQ. DNA for the CDR3: TGCGCCAGCAGCCTCGACAGGGGCACAGATACGCAGTATTTT. Translated, it gives CASSLDRGTDTQYF.

The V call is TRBV10-2, the J call TRBJ1-2; tentatively, D is TRBD1 (5 bases). Trimming removed 1 base from V and 4 bases from J, with 13 bases in between. Germline lookup yields CDR1 WSHSY and CDR2 SAAADI. The CDR3 has 15 amino acids. The CDR3 DNA is TGCGCCAGCAGTGAGTTGGGGACTCCTGGCTATGGCTACACCTTC. Encoded protein: CASSELGTPGYGYTF.

This clone was seen only a few times. V is TRBV15 and J is TRBJ1-2; perhaps TRBD1 as D (6 bases). The germline V gene encodes CDR1 LNHNV and CDR2 YYDKDF (reference sequence). The CDR3 loop spans 13 amino acids. Trimming stripped 0 bases from V and 8 bases from J, with 10 bases between. Here the CDR3 reads CATSREGARGYTF. The DNA of the CDR3 is TGTGCCACCAGCAGAGAGGGGGCGCGAGGCTACACCTTC.

The genes are TRBV7-2 and TRBJ2-7, with 9 nucleotides matching TRBD1. J lost 3 bases, V lost 5 bases, and 8 bases had no gene match. CDR1 SGHTA and CDR2 FQGNSA come from the germline V gene. The CDR3 consists of 15 residues. The chain's CDR3 is CASSPAGQGVYEQYF. In nucleotides, the CDR3 is TGTGCCAGCAGCCCCGCGGGACAGGGAGTCTACGAGCAGTACTTC.

The chain uses TRBV7-2 and TRBJ2-6; 7 bases line up with TRBD1. The trim removed 6 bases at V and 4 bases at J, leaving 3 bases unmatched. The CDR3 is 14 amino acids. Germline CDR1 and CDR2: SGHTA and FQGNSA. The CDR3 DNA sequence: TGTGCCAGCAGGGGGACAGCGGGGGCCAACGTCCTGACTTTC. It translates to CASRGTAGANVLTF.

The rearrangement joins TRBV19 to TRBJ2-6, with 8 bases matching TRBD1. From germline, CDR1 is LNHDA and CDR2 SQIVND (reference sequence). Trimming removed 3 bases from V and 2 bases from J; junction bases left unmatched: 3. This CDR3 spans 16 amino acids. CDR3 nucleotide sequence: TGTGCCAGTAGTATGGACAGGGCGGCTGGGGCCAACGTCCTGACTTTC. Protein: CASSMDRAAGANVLTF.